Shown below are 25 T cell receptor beta chains from a single sample sequenced in a study of blood T cell repertoires in COVID-19. Measured with immunoSEQ multiplex PCR; TCRdb has only the in-frame clones, and not every one. The sample lists 100,000 to 150,000 clones, around 81% occurring once. Sequencing was performed on peripheral blood. These receptors were obtained from a woman aged 45-59 years with acute or convalescent COVID-19.

This clone appeared once. This sequence joins TRBV25-1 and TRBJ1-5, with D possibly being TRBD1 (5 bases). With 4 bases removed from V and 1 base from J, the gap between germline ends came to 8 bases. The germline V gene has CDR1 MGHDK and CDR2 SYGVNS. This CDR3 is 14 amino acids long. The CDR3 nucleotides read TGTGCCAGCAGTGTTGCAGGGAGCAATCAGCCCCAGCATTTT. Protein sequence: CASSVAGSNQPQHF.

In this sample, this clone turned up a few times. The chain has TRBV18 and TRBJ1-2; maybe TRBD1 (6 bases). This CDR3 is built from 15 residues. Per the germline V gene, CDR1 is KGHSH and CDR2 is LQKENI. Trimming took 2 bases from V and 2 from J, leaving 12 bases between them. The CDR3 reads CASSPGVQGNYGYTF. Here the CDR3 DNA reads TGTGCCAGCTCACCAGGAGTCCAGGGGAACTATGGCTACACCTTC.

This sequence joins TRBV2 and TRBJ1-5, with D possibly being TRBD1 (5 bases). Germline-derived CDR1 and CDR2 are SNHLY and FYNNEI. The CDR3 covers 14 residues. The V gene lost 6 bases and the J gene lost 4 bases, with 13 bases spanning the gap. CDR3 amino acids: CASRVMGPNQPQHF. Written as DNA, the CDR3 is TGTGCCAGCAGGGTTATGGGGCCAAATCAGCCCCAGCATTTT.

The chain has TRBV7-8 and TRBJ2-3; 9 nucleotides agree with TRBD2. Looked up from germline, CDR1 is SGHVS and CDR2 is FQNEAQ. CDR3 size: 16 residues. The ends lost 3 bases at V and 1 base at J; junction bases unmatched: 5. The CDR3 DNA is TGTGCCAGCAGCTTGGTAGCGGGGGCCCGCACAGATACGCAGTATTTT. It yields the protein CASSLVAGARTDTQYF.

This clone came up a few times. The rearrangement joins TRBV24-1 to TRBJ2-2; D gene ambiguous. The V end lost 4 bases, the J end lost 6 bases, and 11 bases lay between the germline ends. Germline lookup yields CDR1 KGHDR and CDR2 SFDVKD. The CDR3 covers 14 residues. CDR3 loop: CATSDNRGAGELFF. The CDR3 nucleotides are TGTGCCACCAGTGACAATCGTGGAGCCGGGGAGCTGTTTTTT.

The chain joins TRBV5-6 to TRBJ1-2, with 7 nucleotides matching TRBD1. CDR3 size: 13 residues. Germline CDR1 is SGHDT and CDR2 is YYEEEE. Trimming at V came to 0 bases and at J to 6 bases, leaving 2 bases not matched to a gene. In nucleotides, the CDR3 is TGTGCCAGCAGCTTGGACAGGGGAGATGGCTACACCTTC. Translation: CASSLDRGDGYTF.

The chain carries TRBV5-1 and TRBJ2-7; D may be TRBD1 (7 bases). Germline CDR1 reads SGHRS; CDR2 reads YFSETQ. The CDR3 length is 15 residues. V lost 0 bases, J lost 2 bases, and 12 bases lay in between. Here the CDR3 DNA reads TGCGCCAGCAGCTTGGAGGGGGGACAGACCTACGAGCAGTACTTC. It is translated as CASSLEGGQTYEQYF.

The chain is built from TRBV5-1 and TRBJ1-1, with no clear D. CDR1 is SGHRS and CDR2 is YFSETQ in the germline V gene. The CDR3 has 13 amino acids. V was cut by 3 bases and J by 0 bases, with 6 bases left in between. CDR3 nucleotides: TGCGCCAGCAGCTCCAGTTTGAACACTGAAGCTTTCTTT. The encoded protein is CASSSSLNTEAFF.

The V gene is TRBV5-4, the J gene TRBJ2-5; perhaps TRBD2 as D (5 bases). Per the germline V gene, CDR1 is SGHNT and CDR2 is YYREEE (reference sequence). The ends were cut back, 2 bases at V and 4 bases at J, with 15 bases in the middle. CDR3 length equals 15 residues. CDR3 region: CASSLSGVGGETQYF. The CDR3, as DNA: TGTGCCAGCAGCTTATCCGGGGTCGGAGGAGAGACCCAGTACTTC.

This chain uses TRBV12-5 with TRBJ1-5; 8 positions agree with TRBD1. Losses at the gene ends were 6 bases for V and 1 base for J; bases not matched to a gene: 11. The CDR3 has 17 residues. From germline, CDR1 is LGHNT and CDR2 FRNRAP. The CDR3 nucleotides are TGTGCTAGTGGCCGAGCGACAGGGGATGGGAGCAATCAGCCCCAGCATTTT. Amino acid sequence: CASGRATGDGSNQPQHF.

This clone was seen only once. V and J are TRBV30 and TRBJ2-7, with a tentative D call TRBD2 (5 bases). With 4 bases removed from V and 7 bases from J, the gap between germline ends came to 14 bases. Germline loops: CDR1 GTSNPN, CDR2 SVGIG (reference sequence). The CDR3 is 12 amino acids. The CDR3 DNA follows: TGTGCCTGGACCCTAGCAGGAGGTGAGCAGTACTTC. It is translated as CAWTLAGGEQYF.

The sample holds one count of this clone. The CDR3 DNA follows: TGTGCCAGCAGTTTAAATGCGGGGGAGACCCAGTACTTC. Translating gives CASSLNAGETQYF. The V and J genes are TRBV12-3 or TRBV12-4 and TRBJ2-5; possibly TRBD2 for D (6 bases). The V end was cut by 2 bases, the J end by 5 bases, with 9 bases between. The CDR3 runs 13 residues.

The chain recombines TRBV5-1 with TRBJ2-7, with D perhaps TRBD2 (5 bases). The CDR3 spans 13 residues. The germline gives CDR1 SGHRS, CDR2 YFSETQ. The V end lost 2 bases, the J end lost 0 bases, and 6 bases lay between the germline ends. The CDR3 sequence: CASSFGVSYEQYF. CDR3 coding DNA: TGCGCCAGCAGCTTCGGGGTCTCCTACGAGCAGTACTTC.

This sequence joins TRBV10-3 and TRBJ2-1, with 9 positions matching TRBD2. V shed 0 bases and J 3 bases; nucleotides not matched to a gene: 6. The V gene's germline CDR1 is ENHRY and CDR2 SYGVKD. The CDR3 is 17 amino acids. The CDR3 protein is CAISESLTSGVYNEQFF. CDR3 in DNA: TGTGCCATCAGTGAGTCGTTGACTAGCGGAGTCTACAATGAGCAGTTCTTC.

The count of this clone is one. The chain couples TRBV28 to TRBJ2-7, with D perhaps TRBD2 (5 bases). V gave up 7 bases and J gave up 7 bases, with 11 bases separating them. CDR3 size: 11 residues. Germline CDR1 reads MDHEN; CDR2 reads SYDVKM. The chain's CDR3 is CASTGSGEQYF. Written as DNA, the CDR3 is TGTGCCAGCACCGGGTCGGGGGAGCAGTACTTC.

V and J are TRBV2 and TRBJ2-3; the match to TRBD2 covers 11 bases. CDR3 length equals 15 residues. The V and J ends lost 5 bases and 4 bases, in that order; junction bases with no gene match: 5. Germline CDR1 reads SNHLY; CDR2 reads FYNNEI. The CDR3 spells CASSLTSGVSDTQYF. CDR3 bases: TGTGCCAGCAGTTTGACTAGCGGGGTCTCAGATACGCAGTATTTT.

The chain recombines TRBV6-6 with TRBJ1-2, with 9 bases aligning to TRBD1. Germline CDR1 MNHNY, CDR2 SVGAGI (reference sequence). CDR3 length: 14 amino acids. V dropped 6 bases and J dropped 5; count of bases not matched to a gene: 7. The CDR3 DNA reads as TGTGCCAGCAGGGCAGGGGACAGGGAGTATGGCTACACCTTC. This translates into CASRAGDREYGYTF.

This chain connects TRBV5-1 to TRBJ2-1; weak D call: TRBD2 (6 bases). CDR1 and CDR2 from the germline V gene are SGHRS and YFSETQ. The CDR3 length is 14 residues. Trimming pared 1 base from V and 6 bases from J, leaving 11 bases between. CDR3 coding DNA: TGCGCCAGCAGCTTGTTAGGGAGGCCCAATGAGCAGTTCTTC. Amino acids: CASSLLGRPNEQFF.

The genes are TRBV28 and TRBJ2-7; 7 nucleotides line up with TRBD2. Germline loops: CDR1 MDHEN, CDR2 SYDVKM. There are 11 residues in the CDR3. The V gene end was trimmed by 8 bases and the J gene end by 4 bases; junction bases not matched to a gene: 2. CDR3 loop: CASGRGYEQYF. CDR3 coding DNA: TGTGCCAGCGGGAGGGGTTACGAGCAGTACTTC.

The chain recombines TRBV4-1 with TRBJ2-1; 12 nucleotides match TRBD2. CDR3 size: 19 residues. CDR1 MGHRA and CDR2 YSYEKL come from the germline V gene. V lost 0 bases, J lost 8 bases, and 14 bases stayed unmatched. The CDR3 spells CASSQDAGLASGGDDEQFF. CDR3 DNA sequence: TGCGCCAGCAGCCAAGACGCAGGGTTGGCTAGCGGGGGGGATGATGAGCAGTTCTTC.

V and J are TRBV7-3 and TRBJ2-1; 7 bases map to TRBD1. V was clipped by 4 bases and J by 4 bases; unmatched bases: 1. The germline V gene has CDR1 SGHTA and CDR2 FQGTGA. The CDR3 is 13 amino acids. The DNA of the CDR3 is TGTGCCAGCAGCTCACAGGGGTACAATGAGCAGTTCTTC. Translating it yields CASSSQGYNEQFF.

The gene calls are TRBV5-4 and TRBJ1-2; 10 nucleotides line up with TRBD1. The CDR3 covers 17 residues. Trimming cost V 4 bases and J 7 bases; bases outside gene matches: 16. Germline V gene lookup returns CDR1 SGHNT and CDR2 YYREEE (reference sequence). The CDR3 DNA reads TGTGCCAGCAGCCCGGACCCTATGACAGGGGGCCTGGGTGGCTACACCTTC. Translating it yields CASSPDPMTGGLGGYTF.

This clone has only a few counts. The V call is TRBV2, the J call TRBJ1-2; 7 bases fit TRBD1. CDR3 length equals 14 residues. The V gene end was trimmed by 8 bases and the J gene end by 6 bases; junction bases not matched to a gene: 12. The germline gives CDR1 SNHLY, CDR2 FYNNEI. In nucleotides, the CDR3 is TGTGCCAGCCGCCTGACAGGGTGGAACGATGGCTACACCTTC. This sequence encodes CASRLTGWNDGYTF.

The chain carries TRBV5-1 and TRBJ2-7, with a possible D match to TRBD2 (6 bases). There are 14 residues in the CDR3. Trimming took 0 bases from V and 5 from J, leaving 12 bases between them. CDR1 is SGHRS and CDR2 is YFSETQ in the germline V gene. The CDR3 is CASSLGGNPNEQYF. The CDR3, as DNA: TGCGCCAGCAGCTTGGGCGGGAACCCTAACGAGCAGTACTTC.

The chain recombines TRBV19 with TRBJ2-1; no firm D call. V was shortened by 0 bases and J by 6 bases, with 9 bases between the two germline ends. Germline V lookup: CDR1 LNHDA, CDR2 SQIVND (reference sequence). This CDR3 is built from 14 residues. Here the CDR3 DNA reads TGTGCCAGTAGTATAGATGGTGGCCTCAATGAGCAGTTCTTC. Translation gives CASSIDGGLNEQFF.